This T cell receptor beta chain was identified in a study of blood T cell repertoires in COVID-19. Study at large: There were acute and convalescent COVID-19 samples, and they came from the United States, Italy and Spain. Sample material is recorded as cDNA or gDNA derived from T cells, B-cell-depleted T cells, or PBMCs.

Germline CDR1 reads SGHVS; CDR2 reads FQNEAQ. CDR3 size: 16 residues. V shed 4 bases and J 7 bases; nucleotides not matched to a gene: 11. As processed by the authors: Counts of nucleated cells, estimated from reference gene primer amplification, were obtained. Some clones are missing from TCRdb's copy, which holds only in-frame ones; the method was immunoSEQ multiplex PCR. The V and J calls and clone size are taken from that table; D and trimming were inferred from the DNA. The sample consists of approximately 240,000 clones, more than 70% of them appearing once. Sequenced sample: peripheral blood. The sequence came from a woman between 40 and 55 years old who had recovered from COVID-19. The chain joins TRBV7-8 to TRBJ2-1; 9 bases are a match to TRBD2. The CDR3 loop reads CASSSPGLARWNEQFF. The CDR3 DNA sequence: TGTGCCAGCAGCTCACCGGGACTAGCTCGTTGGAATGAGCAGTTCTTC.